This T cell receptor beta chain was retrieved from a study of human T cells and chemical hapten exposure. At the level of the study: The variation in per-sample TCR yields arose mainly from small differences in pooled library volumes. Study-level points and caveats: TCRs exceeding a frequency of 1 in 1000 stayed unchanged under DPC sensitization.

Only a few counts were recorded for this clonotype. What it binds is not known. Unique molecular identifiers were affixed to discrete cDNA molecules within the library. In the original processing: A typical sample had some 96,000 TCRs, with about 23,224 to 750,000 overall. In TCRdb, the reads were re-called with MiXCR into one record per CDR3 protein. The V and J calls were not made by the authors but by TCRdb's processing. Among about 120,000 distinct CDR3 sequences listed, about 8.9% were seen once. The authors' total RNA extraction used unfractionated whole blood. Trimming cost V 0 bases and J 8 bases, with 13 bases left between them. From germline, CDR1 is LGHNA and CDR2 YSLEER. The CDR3 has 14 residues.

This chain joins TRBV4-3 and TRBJ1-2, with TRBD1 as a possible D gene (6 bases). Sequenced: whole blood. The sequence came from a human donor in good health. Some clones in this sample may be carry-over from other donors' samples. This chain's CDR3 is CASSQDSGARGYTF. The DNA for the CDR3 is TGCGCCAGCAGCCAAGATTCAGGGGCTCGGGGCTACACCTTC.